This TCR beta chain appears in the sequencing data of a study of cytomegalovirus exposure and HLA in healthy donors. Worth noting for this clone: Its target is unknown.

The donors comprised healthy bone marrow donors. Primers: 60 Vbeta forward and 13 Jbeta reverse. Sequencing was performed with immunoSEQ multiplex PCR; in TCRdb, only in-frame clones are kept and a portion is missing. The data contain more than 150,000 clones, over 80% of them singletons. Study-level points and caveats: TCR beta sequences numbering 15,000 to 20,000 were associated with HLA alleles at 0.05 false discovery rate in a later analysis. Specific recognition of CMV antigens was confirmed in vitro for a few chains (all CMV-associated). Links to common viral pathogens appeared, in a later analysis, for several of the most significant clusters.

With 6 bases removed from V and 0 bases from J, the gap between germline ends came to 9 bases. This CDR3 is 14 amino acids long. Per the germline V gene, CDR1 is SEHNR and CDR2 is FQNEAQ (reference sequence). The origin of this receptor is a man aged 35-49 years in good health and CMV-seropositive. V gene TRBV7-9 combines with J gene TRBJ1-3, with D possibly being TRBD1 (5 bases). Sequencing was done on a sample of PBMCs. CDR3 in DNA: TGTGCCAGCAGGGACATTCGCTCTGGAAACACCATATATTTT. The encoded protein is CASRDIRSGNTIYF.